This TCR beta chain was observed in a study of Ad26.COV2.S vaccination and SARS-CoV-2 variants. General study findings and limits: An underestimation of total T cell responses may have resulted from the TCR breadth and depth analyses. Considerable breadth of spike-specific CD8+ and CD4+ T cell responses has reportedly been documented following vaccination. Placebo recipients had lower spike-specific TCR breadth than vaccine recipients.

Comment on this clone: Its target is not known.

Treatment meaning: around 19 received Ad26.COV2.S at low or high dose, single or two shots; about 5 received placebo; per-sample allocation not given. After the first vaccine or placebo injection, samples were drawn on day 63. TCRdb's table, derived via immunoSEQ multiplex PCR, lists solely in-frame clones and lacks some. This sample has 400,000 to 500,000 clones, with roughly nine tenths found just once. The CDR3 contains 15 residues. Trimming pared 4 bases from V and 5 bases from J, leaving 15 bases between. In germline, CDR1 is SGHRS, CDR2 YFSETQ. The chain uses TRBV5-1 and TRBJ1-4; the D is unclear. The material was peripheral blood, obtained in a trial of Ad26.COV2.S vaccine versus placebo. The TCR comes from a person aged 18-60 years who received the Ad26.COV2.S COVID-19 vaccine or a placebo. In DNA form, the CDR3 reads TGCGCCAGCAGCCCGCAATCTAGAGAGAATGAAAAACTGTTTTTT. Translation gives CASSPQSRENEKLFF.